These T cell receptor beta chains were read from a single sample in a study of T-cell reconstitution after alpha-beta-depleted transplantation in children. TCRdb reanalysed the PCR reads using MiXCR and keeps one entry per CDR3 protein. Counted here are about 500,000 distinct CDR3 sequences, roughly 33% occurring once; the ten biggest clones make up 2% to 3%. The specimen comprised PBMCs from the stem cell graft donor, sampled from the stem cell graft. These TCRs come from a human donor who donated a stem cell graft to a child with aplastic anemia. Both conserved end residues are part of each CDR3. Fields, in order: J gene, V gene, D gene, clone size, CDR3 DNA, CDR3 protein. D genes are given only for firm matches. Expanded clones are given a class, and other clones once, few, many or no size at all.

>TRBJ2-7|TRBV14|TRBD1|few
TGTGCCAGCAGCCAGACGAATTGGGACAGGGGTGACGAGCAGTACTTC
CASSQTNWDRGDEQYF
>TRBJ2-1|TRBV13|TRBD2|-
TGTGCCACCACGGCCGGGTGGCGGGAGGGCCGGGGTGAGCAGTTCTTC
CATTAGWREGRGEQFF
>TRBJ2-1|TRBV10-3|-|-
TGTGCCATCAGTGAGTCGGGCGGAAGCTCCTACAATGAGCAGTTCTTC
CAISESGGSSYNEQFF
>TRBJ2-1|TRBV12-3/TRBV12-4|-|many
TGTGCCAGCAGTTTAGCCGGGACCTACAATGAGCAGTTCTTC
CASSLAGTYNEQFF
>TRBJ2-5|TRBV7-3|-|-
TGTGCCAGCAGCTTAACGAGACAAGAGACCCAGTACTTC
CASSLTRQETQYF
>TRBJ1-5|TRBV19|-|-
TGTGCCAGTAGCATCGAGGGGCAGGGCAATCAGCCCCAGCATTTT
CASSIEGQGNQPQHF
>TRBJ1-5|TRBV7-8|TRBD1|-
TGTGCCAGCAGCAGAGGGGCAGGGGGTGCCATCAACTATCAGCCCCAGCATTTT
CASSRGAGGAINYQPQHF
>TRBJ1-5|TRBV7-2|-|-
TGTGCCAGCAGCTCGGCCGCGGGGACCAATCAGCCCCAGCATTTT
CASSSAAGTNQPQHF
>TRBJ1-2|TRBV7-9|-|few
TGTGCCAGCAGCTTCCTCACGGGGGATGGCTACACCTTC
CASSFLTGDGYTF
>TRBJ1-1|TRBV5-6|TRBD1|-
TGTGCCAGCAGCTTGGGACAGGGTAGAACTTTCTTT
CASSLGQGRTFF
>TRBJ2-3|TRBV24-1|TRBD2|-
TGTGCCGTAGAAGCGGGAGCTAGCACAGATACCCAGTATTTT
CAVEAGASTDTQYF
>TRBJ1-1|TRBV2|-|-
TGTGCCACCCCGGAGATGAACACTGAAGCTTTCTTT
CATPEMNTEAFF
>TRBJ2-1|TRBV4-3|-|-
TGCGCCAGCAGCCAAGAAGTAGCGGATGCCTACAATGAGCAGTTCTTC
CASSQEVADAYNEQFF
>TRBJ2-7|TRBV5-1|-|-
TGCGCCAGCAGTGGGGCAGGAGACTCCTACGAGCAGTACTTC
CASSGAGDSYEQYF
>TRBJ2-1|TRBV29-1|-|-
TGCAGCGTTGAGTATATGGGGAATGAGCAGTTCTTC
CSVEYMGNEQFF
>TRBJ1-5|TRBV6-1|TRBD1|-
TGTGCCAGCCGTGAGGGGGCAATCGGCAATCAGCCCCAGCATTTT
CASREGAIGNQPQHF
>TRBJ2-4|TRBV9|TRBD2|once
TGTGCCAGCAGCCCAAGCGGTACGGCTAGCGGGAGGTTAATGGCCAAAAACATTCAGTACTTC
CASSPSGTASGRLMAKNIQYF
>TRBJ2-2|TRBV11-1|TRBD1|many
TGTGCCAGCAGCCCAAGGATCCAGGGACAGCGGTATACCGGGGAGCTGTTTTTT
CASSPRIQGQRYTGELFF
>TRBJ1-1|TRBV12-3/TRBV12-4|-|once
TGTGCCAGTTCCGGGGCGGTCTGGGGCACTGAAGCTTTCTTT
CASSGAVWGTEAFF
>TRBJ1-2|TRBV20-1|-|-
TGCAGTGCTGGTGATGGCGGCTACACCTTC
CSAGDGGYTF
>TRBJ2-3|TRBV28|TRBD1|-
TGTGCCAGCAGTTCAGGGGGCAGAGCAGATACGCAGTATTTT
CASSSGGRADTQYF
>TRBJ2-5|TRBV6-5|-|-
TGTGCCAGCAGTTACTCGATCAGTCCCGAGACCCAGTACTTC
CASSYSISPETQYF
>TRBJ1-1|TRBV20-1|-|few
TGCAGTGCTAGAGGAAGGGTTGGGAACACTGAAGCTTTCTTT
CSARGRVGNTEAFF
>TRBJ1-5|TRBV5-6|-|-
TGTGCCAGCAGCTTGAAAGGGGGATTTGTTCAGCCCCAGCATTTT
CASSLKGGFVQPQHF
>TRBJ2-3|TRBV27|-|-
TGTGCCAGCAGTTTATTCCCACAGGTCGGCACAGATACGCAGTATTTT
CASSLFPQVGTDTQYF
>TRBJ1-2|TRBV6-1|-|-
TGTGCCAGCAGCGACCGCCAGTGGGGCGCATATGGCTACACCTTC
CASSDRQWGAYGYTF
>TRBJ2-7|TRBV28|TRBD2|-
TGTGCCAGCAGCCCGGGACTAGCGTCATACGAGCAGTACTTC
CASSPGLASYEQYF
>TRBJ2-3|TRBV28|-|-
TGTGCCAGCAGTTTGAGTAGAACCACAGATACGCAGTATTTT
CASSLSRTTDTQYF
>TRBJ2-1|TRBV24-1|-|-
TGTGCCACCAGTGTTGCCCGGGAGCAGTTCTTC
CATSVAREQFF
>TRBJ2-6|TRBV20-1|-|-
TGCAGTGCTATGACAGTCGTCTCTGGGGCCAACGTCCTGACTTTC
CSAMTVVSGANVLTF
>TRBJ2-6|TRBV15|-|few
TGTGCCACCAGCAGAGCGGTCGGGTCTGGGGCCAACGTCCTGACTTTC
CATSRAVGSGANVLTF
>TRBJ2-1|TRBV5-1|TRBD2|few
TGCGCCAGCACTACGGGACTAGCGGGGGACAATGAGCAGTTCTTC
CASTTGLAGDNEQFF
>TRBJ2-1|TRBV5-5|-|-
TGTGCCAGCAGCCCTAATTGGGGGATTTACAATGAGCAGTTCTTC
CASSPNWGIYNEQFF
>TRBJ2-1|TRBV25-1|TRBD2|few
TGTGCCAGCAGTGAATGGGGCGGGAGGGCCGGCAATGAGCAGTTCTTC
CASSEWGGRAGNEQFF
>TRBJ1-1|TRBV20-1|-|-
TGCAGTGCTAGCTTGGGGGGCGCAGGCACTGAAGCTTTCTTT
CSASLGGAGTEAFF
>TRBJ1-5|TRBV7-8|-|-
TGTGCCAGCACAGAAGGTGGCAATCAGCCCCAGCATTTT
CASTEGGNQPQHF